This is a list of T cell receptor beta chains from one sample in a study of OX40 agonist ivuxolimab in advanced cancers. Measured with immunoSEQ multiplex PCR; TCRdb has only the in-frame clones, and not every one. The sample lists approximately 66,000 clones, approximately 90% occurring once. The sequenced sample was CD4+ or CD8+ T cells sorted from blood, obtained in a trial of the OX40 agonist ivuxolimab. These receptors were collected from an adult with an advanced solid tumor such as melanoma, head and neck, liver or kidney cancer. Both conserved end residues are part of each CDR3. The order of the fields is J gene, clone size, V gene, D gene, CDR3 protein, CDR3 DNA. The D gene is left open where the match is weak. Expanded clones get a size class; other rows say once, few or many, or leave the size out.

j_gene: TRBJ2-2
abundance: .
v_gene: TRBV4-2
d_gene: .
CDR3aa: CASSPFPGAVGTGELFF
CDR3nt: TGTGCCAGCAGCCCTTTCCCGGGGGCGGTTGGCACCGGGGAGCTGTTTTTT

j_gene: TRBJ2-2
abundance: once
v_gene: TRBV19
d_gene: TRBD2
CDR3aa: CASSITLAGGTGELFF
CDR3nt: TGTGCCAGTAGTATTACGTTGGCGGGAGGAACGGGGGAGCTGTTTTTT

j_gene: TRBJ1-3
abundance: .
v_gene: TRBV14
d_gene: .
CDR3aa: CASSQGFSGNTIYF
CDR3nt: TGTGCCAGCAGCCAAGGGTTCTCTGGAAACACCATATATTTT

j_gene: TRBJ1-1
abundance: few
v_gene: TRBV20-1
d_gene: .
CDR3aa: CSASTGNRAFF
CDR3nt: TGCAGTGCTAGCACAGGGAACAGAGCTTTCTTT

j_gene: TRBJ1-6
abundance: once
v_gene: TRBV19
d_gene: .
CDR3aa: CATQNVKSSYNSPLHF
CDR3nt: TGTGCCACTCAGAATGTGAAATCCTCCTATAATTCACCCCTCCACTTT

j_gene: TRBJ1-5
abundance: .
v_gene: TRBV30
d_gene: TRBD1
CDR3aa: CAWSSVGTGSPFNQPQHF
CDR3nt: TGTGCCTGGAGTAGCGTGGGGACAGGGAGCCCCTTCAATCAGCCCCAGCATTTT

j_gene: TRBJ1-1
abundance: .
v_gene: TRBV5-8
d_gene: .
CDR3aa: CASSLMGGEAFF
CDR3nt: TGTGCCAGCAGTCTTATGGGAGGTGAAGCTTTCTTT

j_gene: TRBJ2-7
abundance: .
v_gene: TRBV7-2
d_gene: .
CDR3aa: CASSPWTASNYEQYF
CDR3nt: TGTGCCAGCAGCCCATGGACAGCCTCAAACTACGAGCAGTACTTC

j_gene: TRBJ1-1
abundance: .
v_gene: TRBV19
d_gene: .
CDR3aa: CASSMGWGGTEAFF
CDR3nt: TGTGCCAGTAGTATGGGTTGGGGGGGCACTGAAGCTTTCTTT

j_gene: TRBJ2-7
abundance: .
v_gene: TRBV11-2
d_gene: .
CDR3aa: CASSPDFGYEQYF
CDR3nt: TGTGCCAGCAGCCCGGATTTTGGTTACGAGCAGTACTTC

j_gene: TRBJ1-2
abundance: .
v_gene: TRBV14
d_gene: .
CDR3aa: CASSQVGTDYGYTF
CDR3nt: TGTGCCAGCAGCCAAGTGGGCACCGACTATGGCTACACCTTC

j_gene: TRBJ1-2
abundance: .
v_gene: TRBV27
d_gene: TRBD1
CDR3aa: CASSLYPGQGASDGYTF
CDR3nt: TGTGCCAGCAGTTTATACCCCGGACAGGGGGCTTCTGATGGCTACACCTTC

j_gene: TRBJ2-3
abundance: .
v_gene: TRBV4-3
d_gene: .
CDR3aa: CASSQGGRVDTQYF
CDR3nt: TGCGCCAGCAGCCAAGGCGGGCGGGTAGATACGCAGTATTTT

j_gene: TRBJ2-3
abundance: .
v_gene: TRBV5-1
d_gene: TRBD2
CDR3aa: CASSPGTSGEITDTQYF
CDR3nt: TGCGCCAGCAGCCCCGGGACTAGCGGAGAAATCACAGATACGCAGTATTTT

j_gene: TRBJ1-2
abundance: .
v_gene: TRBV4-1
d_gene: .
CDR3aa: CASSQAGRASWDGYTF
CDR3nt: TGCGCCAGCAGCCAAGCTGGCCGAGCTTCATGGGATGGCTACACCTTC

j_gene: TRBJ2-7
abundance: .
v_gene: TRBV27
d_gene: TRBD1
CDR3aa: CASSLLLGQDEQYF
CDR3nt: TGTGCCAGCAGTTTATTATTGGGACAGGATGAGCAGTACTTC

j_gene: TRBJ2-2
abundance: .
v_gene: TRBV13
d_gene: .
CDR3aa: CASSLADTGELFF
CDR3nt: TGTGCCAGCAGCTTAGCGGACACCGGGGAGCTGTTTTTT

j_gene: TRBJ2-7
abundance: .
v_gene: TRBV7-9
d_gene: .
CDR3aa: CATHALDYEQYF
CDR3nt: TGTGCCACCCACGCCCTAGACTACGAGCAGTACTTC

j_gene: TRBJ2-7
abundance: .
v_gene: TRBV19
d_gene: .
CDR3aa: CASSGVTYEQYF
CDR3nt: TGTGCCAGCTCAGGGGTCACCTACGAGCAGTACTTC

j_gene: TRBJ1-1
abundance: .
v_gene: TRBV19
d_gene: TRBD1
CDR3aa: CASSIGQGRAFF
CDR3nt: TGTGCCAGTAGTATCGGACAGGGTAGGGCTTTCTTT

j_gene: TRBJ2-1
abundance: once
v_gene: TRBV9
d_gene: TRBD2
CDR3aa: CASSPTPWTSGGMYSYNEQFF
CDR3nt: TGTGCCAGCAGCCCTACCCCCTGGACTAGCGGGGGGATGTACTCCTACAATGAGCAGTTCTTC

j_gene: TRBJ2-1
abundance: .
v_gene: TRBV7-9
d_gene: .
CDR3aa: CASSYPGRGGYNEQFF
CDR3nt: TGTGCCAGCAGCTACCCGGGTCGAGGAGGTTACAATGAGCAGTTCTTC

j_gene: TRBJ2-7
abundance: .
v_gene: TRBV4-2
d_gene: TRBD1
CDR3aa: CASSQNTGTGGIYEQYF
CDR3nt: TGTGCCAGCAGCCAAAACACCGGGACAGGGGGCATCTACGAGCAGTACTTC

j_gene: TRBJ2-2
abundance: .
v_gene: TRBV15
d_gene: .
CDR3aa: CATSREAIHTGELFF
CDR3nt: TGTGCCACCAGCAGAGAGGCGATCCACACCGGGGAGCTGTTTTTT

j_gene: TRBJ2-7
abundance: once
v_gene: TRBV28
d_gene: TRBD2
CDR3aa: CASSLFSGRPNEQYF
CDR3nt: TGTGCCAGCAGTTTATTTAGCGGGAGGCCCAACGAGCAGTACTTC

j_gene: TRBJ1-2
abundance: .
v_gene: TRBV9
d_gene: .
CDR3aa: CASSPNRGNFYGYTF
CDR3nt: TGTGCCAGCAGCCCAAACCGGGGCAATTTCTATGGCTACACCTTC

j_gene: TRBJ2-1
abundance: .
v_gene: TRBV7-9
d_gene: .
CDR3aa: CASSLAVTDQTSSYNEQFF
CDR3nt: TGTGCCAGCAGCTTAGCGGTGACAGACCAAACGAGCTCCTACAATGAGCAGTTCTTC

j_gene: TRBJ2-7
abundance: .
v_gene: TRBV7-6
d_gene: TRBD2
CDR3aa: CASSLIPLASGRGYEQYF
CDR3nt: TGTGCCAGCAGCTTAATTCCCCTAGCTAGCGGGAGGGGGTACGAGCAGTACTTC

j_gene: TRBJ2-7
abundance: .
v_gene: TRBV6-5
d_gene: .
CDR3aa: CASSYVPSYEQYF
CDR3nt: TGTGCCAGCAGTTACGTTCCCAGCTACGAGCAGTACTTC

j_gene: TRBJ1-5
abundance: .
v_gene: TRBV7-2
d_gene: .
CDR3aa: CASSPDLPSNQPQHF
CDR3nt: TGTGCCAGCAGCCCGGACTTACCTAGCAATCAGCCCCAGCATTTT

j_gene: TRBJ2-3
abundance: .
v_gene: TRBV27
d_gene: TRBD2
CDR3aa: CASSTAGARTDTQYF
CDR3nt: TGTGCCAGCAGTACCGCGGGAGCCCGCACAGATACGCAGTATTTT

j_gene: TRBJ2-5
abundance: .
v_gene: TRBV7-2
d_gene: TRBD2
CDR3aa: CASRGLTSVQETQYF
CDR3nt: TGTGCCAGCAGAGGGCTAACTAGCGTTCAAGAGACCCAGTACTTC

j_gene: TRBJ1-1
abundance: .
v_gene: TRBV7-9
d_gene: .
CDR3aa: CASSGTLNTEAFF
CDR3nt: TGTGCCAGCAGCGGGACACTGAACACTGAAGCTTTCTTT

j_gene: TRBJ1-2
abundance: .
v_gene: TRBV20-1
d_gene: .
CDR3aa: CSGGGIDGYTF
CDR3nt: TGCAGTGGAGGGGGGATAGATGGCTACACCTTC

j_gene: TRBJ1-1
abundance: .
v_gene: TRBV9
d_gene: .
CDR3aa: CASSPGEGVNTEAFF
CDR3nt: TGTGCCAGCAGCCCAGGGGAGGGGGTGAACACTGAAGCTTTCTTT

j_gene: TRBJ1-1
abundance: .
v_gene: TRBV11-1
d_gene: .
CDR3aa: CASSLDGVAAFF
CDR3nt: TGTGCCAGCAGCTTAGACGGGGTAGCGGCTTTCTTT

j_gene: TRBJ2-3
abundance: .
v_gene: TRBV15
d_gene: .
CDR3aa: CATSRGASPTDTQYF
CDR3nt: TGTGCCACCAGCAGAGGTGCCTCCCCGACAGATACGCAGTATTTT